A selection of T cell receptor beta chains follows, all from one sample in a study of T cell responses to AZD1222 COVID-19 vaccine. Sequenced by immunoSEQ multiplex PCR; TCRdb stores in-frame clones only, minus some. The table records 200,000 or so clones, around 93% of them present only once. Source: peripheral blood, taken 28 days after the second AZD1222 dose. The receptor source for this set is an adult who received the AZD1222 COVID-19 vaccine. The CDR3 runs from the conserved cysteine through the conserved F or W. A D gene is named only where the DNA matches it firmly. Size is stated for part of the rows, as once, few or many counts, or as a class when the clone is expanded.

d_call j_call v_call clone_size cdr3_aa cdr3_nt
- TRBJ1-1 TRBV5-1 - CASSGLQGGNTEAFF TGCGCCAGCAGCGGATTACAGGGTGGGAACACTGAAGCTTTCTTT
TRBD1 TRBJ1-2 TRBV5-1 - CASSLSPSGQGDKNTF TGCGCCAGCAGCTTGAGCCCATCGGGACAGGGAGATAAAAACACCTTC
- TRBJ1-1 TRBV4-3 - CASSLRTVNTEAFF TGCGCCAGCAGCCTCAGGACAGTGAACACTGAAGCTTTCTTT
- TRBJ2-2 TRBV9 once CASVRGQGNTGPNTGELFF TGTGCCAGCGTCAGGGGTCAGGGGAACACCGGGCCTAACACCGGGGAGCTGTTTTTT
- TRBJ1-2 TRBV27 - CASSLSGREGYGYTF TGTGCCAGCAGTTTATCGGGCAGGGAGGGCTATGGCTACACCTTC
TRBD1 TRBJ1-2 TRBV24-1 - CATSDLLVGQGGNGYTF TGTGCCACCAGTGATCTCCTGGTTGGACAGGGGGGGAATGGCTACACCTTC
TRBD1 TRBJ1-1 TRBV12-3/TRBV12-4 - CASRGQGRAFF TGTGCCAGCAGGGGACAGGGTAGGGCTTTCTTT
- TRBJ2-2 TRBV18 - CASSQGQNTGELFF TGTGCCAGCTCACAGGGACAGAACACCGGGGAGCTGTTTTTT
- TRBJ2-5 TRBV24-1 - CATSDHRDGETQYF TGTGCCACCAGTGATCACAGGGATGGAGAGACCCAGTACTTC
- TRBJ2-3 TRBV12-3/TRBV12-4 - CASRTARNTQYF TGTGCCAGCAGGACGGCACGTAATACGCAGTATTTT
- TRBJ1-6 TRBV6-5 - CASSLNFNSPLHF TGTGCCAGCAGTCTCAATTTTAATTCACCCCTCCACTTT
- TRBJ1-4 TRBV4-3 once CASTGLLGRGEKLFF TGCGCCAGCACTGGACTCCTCGGGAGGGGTGAAAAACTGTTTTTT
TRBD1 TRBJ1-1 TRBV7-8 - CASSLGTGGRGTEAFF TGTGCCAGCAGCTTAGGGACAGGGGGCAGAGGAACTGAAGCTTTCTTT
- TRBJ1-2 TRBV14 - CASSQGEVNYGYTF TGTGCCAGCAGCCAAGGGGAGGTAAACTATGGCTACACCTTC
- TRBJ1-3 TRBV30 - CAWSAAAFSGNTIYF TGTGCCTGGAGTGCAGCAGCTTTCTCTGGAAACACCATATATTTT
TRBD2 TRBJ2-5 TRBV18 - CASSPGGQQETQYF TGTGCCAGCTCGCCGGGGGGTCAGCAAGAGACCCAGTACTTC
TRBD1 TRBJ2-4 TRBV6-6 - CASSLTGQGEWVGKNIQYF TGTGCCAGCAGTCTTACCGGACAGGGGGAATGGGTAGGCAAAAACATTCAGTACTTC
- TRBJ1-1 TRBV10-3 - CAISTVREGTEAFF TGTGCCATCAGCACCGTTCGGGAAGGGACTGAAGCTTTCTTT
- TRBJ1-4 TRBV5-6 - CASSPTENTGRVEKLFF TGTGCCAGCAGCCCCACTGAGAATACAGGGAGAGTGGAAAAACTGTTTTTT
TRBD1 TRBJ1-6 TRBV28 - CASSNRGLGSPLHF TGTGCCAGCAGTAACAGGGGGTTAGGTTCACCCCTCCACTTT
- TRBJ1-4 TRBV11-2 - CASSQAMGPNEKLFF TGTGCCAGCAGTCAGGCCATGGGGCCTAATGAAAAACTGTTTTTT
TRBD1 TRBJ2-7 TRBV5-1 few CASSLSAGQGANEQYF TGCGCCAGCAGCCTAAGTGCGGGGCAGGGGGCGAACGAGCAGTACTTC
- TRBJ1-5 TRBV4-2 - CASSQGSGRDNQPQHF TGTGCCAGCAGCCAAGGCTCGGGGCGGGATAATCAGCCCCAGCATTTT
TRBD1 TRBJ2-3 TRBV9 once CASSPEDRITDTQYF TGTGCCAGCAGCCCCGAGGACAGGATCACAGATACGCAGTATTTT
- TRBJ1-1 TRBV16 once CASSQNNRGTEAFF TGTGCCAGCAGCCAAAATAACCGGGGCACTGAAGCTTTCTTT
TRBD1 TRBJ2-3 TRBV5-1 - CASSRTGTGGNTQYF TGCGCCAGCAGCAGGACCGGGACAGGGGGAAATACGCAGTATTTT
- TRBJ2-7 TRBV6-5 - CASSYSQGVNEQYF TGTGCCAGCAGTTACTCCCAGGGTGTCAACGAGCAGTACTTC
- TRBJ2-2 TRBV18 - CASSLDTGELFF TGTGCCAGCTCACTAGACACCGGGGAGCTGTTTTTT
- TRBJ1-1 TRBV6-5 - CASTEFGGSNTEAFF TGTGCCAGCACCGAATTCGGGGGGTCTAACACTGAAGCTTTCTTT
- TRBJ2-2 TRBV28 - CASSSGDLPTPRGELFF TGTGCCAGCAGTTCTGGGGACTTACCTACCCCCCGGGGGGAGCTGTTTTTT
TRBD1 TRBJ1-3 TRBV15 once CAITTGTAGNTIYF TGTGCCATTACAACTGGGACAGCTGGAAACACCATATATTTT
TRBD1 TRBJ1-5 TRBV6-5 - CASRTAQGANQPQHF TGTGCCAGCCGTACGGCCCAGGGGGCTAATCAGCCCCAGCATTTT
TRBD1 TRBJ1-1 TRBV3-1/TRBV3-2 - CASSQRQGLTEAFF TGTGCCAGCAGCCAACGACAGGGACTCACTGAAGCTTTCTTT
TRBD1 TRBJ2-7 TRBV29-1 - CSVAGGTGSYEQYF TGCAGCGTTGCTGGGGGGACAGGGTCCTACGAGCAGTACTTC
TRBD1 TRBJ1-4 TRBV24-1 - CATSDPDRAGKLFF TGTGCCACCAGTGACCCAGACAGGGCCGGAAAACTGTTTTTT
- TRBJ1-5 TRBV4-1 - CASSQYTNSNQPQHF TGCGCCAGCAGCCAGTACACAAATAGCAATCAGCCCCAGCATTTT
TRBD1 TRBJ1-5 TRBV6-5 - CASSTGQGARQPQHF TGTGCCAGCAGCACCGGACAGGGGGCCCGACAGCCCCAGCATTTT
- TRBJ1-1 TRBV4-1 - CASSVLGRNTEAFF TGCGCCAGCAGCGTCTTGGGCAGGAACACTGAAGCTTTCTTT
- TRBJ1-2 TRBV12-3/TRBV12-4 - CASSFTRQSASF TGTGCCAGCAGTTTCACGCGCCAGTCAGCCTCCTTC
TRBD1 TRBJ1-6 TRBV30 - CAWSPQPPGTANSPLHF TGTGCCTGGAGTCCCCAACCCCCCGGGACAGCAAATTCACCCCTCCACTTT
TRBD1 TRBJ1-1 TRBV18 - CASHIQGANTEAFF TGTGCCAGCCATATTCAGGGGGCGAATACTGAAGCTTTCTTT
- TRBJ2-1 TRBV9 once CASSPPGGNEQFF TGTGCCAGCAGCCCCCCCGGGGGCAATGAGCAGTTCTTC
- TRBJ1-4 TRBV2 - CASSARGGEKLFF TGTGCCAGCAGTGCCAGGGGTGGTGAAAAACTGTTTTTT
- TRBJ1-2 TRBV2 once CASSATANYGYTF TGTGCCAGCAGTGCGACAGCCAACTATGGCTACACCTTC
- TRBJ1-1 TRBV18 - CASSPDINTEAFF TGTGCCAGCTCCCCGGATATCAACACTGAAGCTTTCTTT
TRBD2 TRBJ2-3 TRBV5-1 - CASSLMVAGSTDTQYF TGCGCCAGCAGCTTGATGGTAGCGGGGAGCACAGATACGCAGTATTTT
- TRBJ1-2 TRBV5-4 - CASSLDGAYGYTF TGTGCCAGCAGCTTGGACGGTGCCTATGGCTACACCTTC
- TRBJ1-3 TRBV7-9 - CASSSEGGGSGNTIYF TGTGCCAGCAGCTCAGAGGGGGGTGGATCTGGAAACACCATATATTTT
TRBD1 TRBJ1-2 TRBV28 - CANSRGRAYGYTF TGTGCCAACTCCAGGGGGCGCGCCTATGGCTACACCTTC
TRBD1 TRBJ1-2 TRBV5-5 - CASSPGTGGGYGYTF TGTGCCAGCAGCCCAGGGACAGGGGGGGGCTATGGCTACACCTTC
TRBD2 TRBJ2-2 TRBV13 - CASSSRSGGALPGELFF TGTGCCAGCAGCTCGCGGAGCGGGGGGGCTCTTCCCGGGGAGCTGTTTTTT
TRBD2 TRBJ2-7 TRBV9 - CASSGGGAGYEQYF TGTGCCAGCTCCGGGGGGGGCGCGGGATACGAGCAGTACTTC
- TRBJ2-3 TRBV20-1 - CSASGGISFTDTQYF TGCAGTGCTAGTGGGGGAATCTCTTTCACAGATACGCAGTATTTT
- TRBJ1-4 TRBV5-1 - CASSFSGVDEKLFF TGCGCCAGCAGCTTTTCTGGGGTGGACGAAAAACTGTTTTTT